Described below is a single TCR beta chain sequence and its context. This entry comes from a study of blood T cell repertoires in COVID-19. Whole-study context: There were acute and convalescent COVID-19 samples, and they came from the United States, Italy and Spain.

The authors' processing: Researchers report that nucleated cell counts were estimated from reference gene primer amplification. Assay: immunoSEQ multiplex PCR; the TCRdb copy retains only in-frame clones and omits some. V and J calls and clone size are as listed in that table; D and trimming were resolved from the DNA. The sample holds under 500,000 clones, roughly 85% seen once. Germline loops: CDR1 SGHAT, CDR2 FQNNGV. The ends were cut back, 5 bases at V and 7 bases at J, with 9 bases in the middle. The CDR3 totals 13 residues. Ages ranged from about 18 to 100 years, with residence in 24 US areas. The sample consisted of PBMCs or T cells enriched from blood (not recorded which). This clonotype was sampled from a woman younger than 35 with acute COVID-19. This chain uses TRBV11-2 with TRBJ1-6, with unresolved D. The CDR3 region is CASSMRGNSPLHF. Here the CDR3 DNA reads TGTGCCAGCAGCATGAGAGGGAATTCACCCCTCCACTTT.